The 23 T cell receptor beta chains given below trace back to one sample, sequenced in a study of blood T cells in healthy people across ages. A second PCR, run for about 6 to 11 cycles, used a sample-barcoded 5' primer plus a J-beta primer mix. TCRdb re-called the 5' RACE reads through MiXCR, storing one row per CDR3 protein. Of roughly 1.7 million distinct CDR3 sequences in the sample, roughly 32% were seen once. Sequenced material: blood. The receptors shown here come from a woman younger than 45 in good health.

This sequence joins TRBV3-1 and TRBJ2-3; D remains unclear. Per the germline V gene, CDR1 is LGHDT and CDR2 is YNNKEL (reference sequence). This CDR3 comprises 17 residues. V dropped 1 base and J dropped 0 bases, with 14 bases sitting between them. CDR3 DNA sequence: TGTGCCAGCAGCCAAGGTGTGACACTGTTGAGCACAGATACGCAGTATTTT. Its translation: CASSQGVTLLSTDTQYF.

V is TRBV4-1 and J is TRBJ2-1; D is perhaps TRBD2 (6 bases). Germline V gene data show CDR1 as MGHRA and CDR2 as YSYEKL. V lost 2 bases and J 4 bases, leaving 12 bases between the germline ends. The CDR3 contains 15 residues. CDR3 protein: CASSQIGGEYNEQFF. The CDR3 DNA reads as TGCGCCAGCAGCCAAATTGGCGGGGAATACAATGAGCAGTTCTTC.

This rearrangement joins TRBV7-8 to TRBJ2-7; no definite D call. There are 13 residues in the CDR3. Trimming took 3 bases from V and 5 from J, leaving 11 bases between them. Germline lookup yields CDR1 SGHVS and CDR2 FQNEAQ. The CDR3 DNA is TGTGCCAGCAGCTTCCGACCTTACGACGAGCAGTACTTC. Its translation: CASSFRPYDEQYF.

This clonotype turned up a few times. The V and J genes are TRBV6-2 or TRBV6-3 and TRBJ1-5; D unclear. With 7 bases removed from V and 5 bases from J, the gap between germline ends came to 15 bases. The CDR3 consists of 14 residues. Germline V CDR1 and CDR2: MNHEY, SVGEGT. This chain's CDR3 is CASTYGSFDQPQHF. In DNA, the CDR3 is TGTGCCAGCACCTACGGTAGCTTCGATCAGCCCCAGCATTTT.

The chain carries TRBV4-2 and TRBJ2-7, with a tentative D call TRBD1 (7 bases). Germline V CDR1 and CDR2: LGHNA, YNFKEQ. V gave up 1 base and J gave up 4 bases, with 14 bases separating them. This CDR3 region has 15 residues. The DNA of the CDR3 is TGTGCCAGCAGCCAAGCGGGTTCAGGGGGGTACGAGCAGTACTTC. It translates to CASSQAGSGGYEQYF.

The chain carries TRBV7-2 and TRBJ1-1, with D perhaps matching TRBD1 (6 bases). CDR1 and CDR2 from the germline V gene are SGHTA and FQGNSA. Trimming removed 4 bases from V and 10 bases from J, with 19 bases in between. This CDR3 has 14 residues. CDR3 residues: CASSSITRTVRAFF. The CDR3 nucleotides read TGTGCCAGCAGCTCAATAACTAGGACAGTTCGAGCTTTCTTT.

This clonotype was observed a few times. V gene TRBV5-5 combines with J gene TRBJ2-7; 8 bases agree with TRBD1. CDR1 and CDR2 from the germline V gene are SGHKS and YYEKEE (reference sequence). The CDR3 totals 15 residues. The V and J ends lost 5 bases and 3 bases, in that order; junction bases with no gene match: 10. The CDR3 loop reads CASRTRTGQLYEQYF. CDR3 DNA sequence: TGTGCCAGCAGAACCCGGACAGGGCAACTCTACGAGCAGTACTTC.

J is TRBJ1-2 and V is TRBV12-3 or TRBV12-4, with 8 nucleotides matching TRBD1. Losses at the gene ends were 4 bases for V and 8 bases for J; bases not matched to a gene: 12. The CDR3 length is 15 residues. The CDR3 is CASSSGDRSFVGYTF. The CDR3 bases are TGTGCCAGCAGTTCCGGGGACAGGTCTTTTGTCGGCTACACCTTC.

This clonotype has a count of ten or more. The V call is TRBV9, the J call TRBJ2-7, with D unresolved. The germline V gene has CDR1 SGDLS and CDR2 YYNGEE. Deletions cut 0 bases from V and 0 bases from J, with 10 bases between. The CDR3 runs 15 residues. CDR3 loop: CASSVGGQNSYEQYF. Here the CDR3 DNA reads TGTGCCAGCAGCGTAGGAGGCCAGAACTCCTACGAGCAGTACTTC. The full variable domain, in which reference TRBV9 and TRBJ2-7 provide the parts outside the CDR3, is DSGVTQTPKHLITATGQRVTLRCSPRSGDLSVYWYQQSLDQGLQFLIQYYNGEERAKGNILERFSAQQFPDLHSELNLSSLELGDSALYFCASSVGGQNSYEQYFGPGTRLTVT.

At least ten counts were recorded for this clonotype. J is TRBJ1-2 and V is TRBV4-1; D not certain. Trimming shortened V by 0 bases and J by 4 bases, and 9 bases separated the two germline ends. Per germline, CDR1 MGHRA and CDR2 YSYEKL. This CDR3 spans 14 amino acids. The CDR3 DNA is TGCGCCAGCAGCCAAGATGAGGTTGGCTATGGCTACACCTTC. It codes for CASSQDEVGYGYTF.

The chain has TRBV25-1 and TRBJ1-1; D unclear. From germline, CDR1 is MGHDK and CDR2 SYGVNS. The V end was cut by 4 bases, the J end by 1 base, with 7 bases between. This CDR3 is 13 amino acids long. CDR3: CASSAWGNTEAFF. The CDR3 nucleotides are TGTGCCAGCAGTGCGTGGGGGAACACTGAAGCTTTCTTT.

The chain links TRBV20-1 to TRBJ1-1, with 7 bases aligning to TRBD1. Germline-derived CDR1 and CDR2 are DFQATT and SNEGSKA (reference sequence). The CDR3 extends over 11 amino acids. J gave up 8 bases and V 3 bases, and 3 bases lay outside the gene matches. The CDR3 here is CSASPTGEAFF. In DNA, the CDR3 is TGCAGTGCTAGTCCGACAGGGGAAGCTTTCTTT.

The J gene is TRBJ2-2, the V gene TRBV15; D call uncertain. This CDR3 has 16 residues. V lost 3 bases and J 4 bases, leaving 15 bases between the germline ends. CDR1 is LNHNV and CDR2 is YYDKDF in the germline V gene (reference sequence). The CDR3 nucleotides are TGTGCCACCAGCAGGATACAAAGCCGGATCACCGGGGAGCTGTTTTTT. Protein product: CATSRIQSRITGELFF.

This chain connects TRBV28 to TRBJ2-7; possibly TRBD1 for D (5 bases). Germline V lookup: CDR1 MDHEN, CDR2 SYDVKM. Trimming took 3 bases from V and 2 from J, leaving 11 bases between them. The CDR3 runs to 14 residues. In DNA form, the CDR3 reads TGTGCCAGCAGTTTTGGCAGGGTACCCTACGAGCAGTACTTC. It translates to CASSFGRVPYEQYF.

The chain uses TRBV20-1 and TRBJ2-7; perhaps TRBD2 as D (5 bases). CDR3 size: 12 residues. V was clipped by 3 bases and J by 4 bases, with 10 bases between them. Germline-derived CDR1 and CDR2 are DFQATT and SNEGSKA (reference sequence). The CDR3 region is CSASESGYEQYF. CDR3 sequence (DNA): TGCAGTGCTAGTGAGAGCGGTTACGAGCAGTACTTC.

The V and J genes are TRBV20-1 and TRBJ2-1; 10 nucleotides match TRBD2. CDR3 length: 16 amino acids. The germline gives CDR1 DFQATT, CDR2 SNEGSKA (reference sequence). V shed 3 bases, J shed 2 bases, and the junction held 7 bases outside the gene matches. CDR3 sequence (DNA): TGCAGTGCTAGTCTCTTAGCGGGGGGAACCTACAATGAGCAGTTCTTC. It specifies CSASLLAGGTYNEQFF.

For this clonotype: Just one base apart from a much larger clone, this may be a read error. CDR3 sequence reads: CSANPRFPHRTDTQYF. CDR3 in DNA: TGCAGTGCTAACCCCCGGTTCCCCCATCGAACAGATACGCAGTATTTT. The chain has TRBV20-1 and TRBJ2-3; D gene unclear. The germline V gene encodes CDR1 DFQATT and CDR2 SNEGSKA (reference sequence). CDR3 length: 16 amino acids. The V end was cut by 4 bases, the J end by 3 bases, with 20 bases between.

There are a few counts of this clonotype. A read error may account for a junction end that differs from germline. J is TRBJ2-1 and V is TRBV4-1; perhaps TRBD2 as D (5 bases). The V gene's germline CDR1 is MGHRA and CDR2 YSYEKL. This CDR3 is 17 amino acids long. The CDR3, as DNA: TGCGCCAGCAGCCCTGCTAGTTTTGGGAGCTCCTACAATGGGCAGTTCTTC. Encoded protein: CASSPASFGSSYNGQFF.

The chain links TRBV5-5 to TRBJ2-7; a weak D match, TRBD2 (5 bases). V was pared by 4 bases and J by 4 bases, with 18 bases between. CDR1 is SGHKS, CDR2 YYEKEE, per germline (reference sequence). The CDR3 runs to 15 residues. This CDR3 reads CASSLEESPPYEQYF. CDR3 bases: TGTGCCAGCAGCCTGGAGGAAAGTCCACCATACGAGCAGTACTTC.

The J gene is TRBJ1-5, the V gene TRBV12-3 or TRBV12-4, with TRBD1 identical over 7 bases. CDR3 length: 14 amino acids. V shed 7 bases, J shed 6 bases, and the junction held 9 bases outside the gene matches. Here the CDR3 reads CASIQGGLGQPQHF. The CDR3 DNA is TGTGCCAGCATCCAGGGGGGTTTGGGTCAGCCCCAGCATTTT.

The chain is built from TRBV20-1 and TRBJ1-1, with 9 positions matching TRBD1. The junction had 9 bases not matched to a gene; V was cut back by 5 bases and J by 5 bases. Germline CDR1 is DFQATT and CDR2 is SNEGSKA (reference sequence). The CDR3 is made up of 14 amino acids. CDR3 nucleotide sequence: TGCAGTGCTGGATACCGGACAGGGGAGACTGAAGCTTTCTTT. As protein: CSAGYRTGETEAFF.

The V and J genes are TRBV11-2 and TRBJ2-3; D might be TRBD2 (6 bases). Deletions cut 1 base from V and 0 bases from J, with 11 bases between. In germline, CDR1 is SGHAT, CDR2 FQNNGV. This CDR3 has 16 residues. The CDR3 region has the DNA TGTGCCAGCAGCTTAGGATTCGGGAGTAGCACAGATACGCAGTATTTT. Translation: CASSLGFGSSTDTQYF.

The CDR3 DNA is TGTGCCAGCAGTTCCACACTTCTCTATGCAGACTCCTATGGCTACACCTTC. Residues: CASSSTLLYADSYGYTF. The chain employs TRBV6-2 or TRBV6-3 and TRBJ1-2; D remains ambiguous. The CDR3 is 17 amino acids. V lost 4 bases and J 4 bases, leaving 22 bases between the germline ends. Germline V gene lookup returns CDR1 MNHEY and CDR2 SVGEGT.